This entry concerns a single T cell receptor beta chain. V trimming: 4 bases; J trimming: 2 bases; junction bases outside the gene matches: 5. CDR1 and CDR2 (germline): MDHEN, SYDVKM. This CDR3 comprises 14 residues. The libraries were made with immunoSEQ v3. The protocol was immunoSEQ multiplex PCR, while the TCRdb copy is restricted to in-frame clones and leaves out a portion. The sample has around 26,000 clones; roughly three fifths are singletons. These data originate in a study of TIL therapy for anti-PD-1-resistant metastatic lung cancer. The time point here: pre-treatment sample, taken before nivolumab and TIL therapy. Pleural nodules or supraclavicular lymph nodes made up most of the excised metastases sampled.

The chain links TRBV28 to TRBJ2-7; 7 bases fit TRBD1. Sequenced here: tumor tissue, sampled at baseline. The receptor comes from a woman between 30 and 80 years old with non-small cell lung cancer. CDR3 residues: CASSSGTVTYEQYF. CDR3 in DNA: TGTGCCAGCAGTTCTGGGACAGTTACCTACGAGCAGTACTTC.